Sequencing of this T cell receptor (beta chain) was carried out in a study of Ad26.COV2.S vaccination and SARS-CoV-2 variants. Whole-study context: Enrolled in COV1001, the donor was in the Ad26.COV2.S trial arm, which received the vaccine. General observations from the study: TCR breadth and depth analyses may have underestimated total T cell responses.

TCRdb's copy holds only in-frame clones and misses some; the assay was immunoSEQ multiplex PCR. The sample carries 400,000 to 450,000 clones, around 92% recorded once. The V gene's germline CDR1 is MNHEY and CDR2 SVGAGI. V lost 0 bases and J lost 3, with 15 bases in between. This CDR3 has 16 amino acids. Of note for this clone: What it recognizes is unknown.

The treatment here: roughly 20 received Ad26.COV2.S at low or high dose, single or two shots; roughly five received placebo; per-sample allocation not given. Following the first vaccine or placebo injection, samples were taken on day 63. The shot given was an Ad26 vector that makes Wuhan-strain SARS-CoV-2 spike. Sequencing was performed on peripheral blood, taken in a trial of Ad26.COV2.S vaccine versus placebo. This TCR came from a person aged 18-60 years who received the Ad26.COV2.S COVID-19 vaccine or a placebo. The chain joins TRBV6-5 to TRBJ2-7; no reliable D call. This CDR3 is CASSYSFGRIFYEQYF. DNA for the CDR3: TGTGCCAGCAGTTACTCCTTCGGACGTATCTTCTACGAGCAGTACTTC.